The clone carrying this T cell receptor beta chain occurred many times. Its antigen is as yet unknown. Molecular barcoded adaptors covering alpha/delta and beta/gamma chains were used on roughly 370 ng RNA. TCRdb re-analysed the reads in MiXCR, keeping a single row per CDR3 protein. Among about 47,000 distinct CDR3 sequences listed, roughly 12% were seen once. The data were taken from a study of read filtering for tumor transcriptome and immune sequencing. Overall study: Revised staging placed fewer than ten patients in R-ISS I, about 15 in II, more than five in III. DNase treatment preceded whole-transcriptome library preparation.

CDR3 length equals 15 residues. J gave up 8 bases and V 0 bases, and 5 bases lay outside the gene matches. Germline values: CDR1 SNHLY, CDR2 FYNNEI. Findings and limits, study-wide: RNA-seq captured clonotypes less deeply and reliably than IR-seq. This fraction held mixed bone marrow immune cells after CD138-negative sorting.

This chain links TRBV2 with TRBJ2-1, with 9 bases matching TRBD1. The sample was a population of CD138-negative cells sorted from bone marrow. This TCR came from a donor at least 40 years old with multiple myeloma. The CDR3 DNA reads as TGTGCCAGCAGTGAAGCGGGGACAGGGAGGGATGAGCAGTTCTTC. It yields the protein CASSEAGTGRDEQFF.